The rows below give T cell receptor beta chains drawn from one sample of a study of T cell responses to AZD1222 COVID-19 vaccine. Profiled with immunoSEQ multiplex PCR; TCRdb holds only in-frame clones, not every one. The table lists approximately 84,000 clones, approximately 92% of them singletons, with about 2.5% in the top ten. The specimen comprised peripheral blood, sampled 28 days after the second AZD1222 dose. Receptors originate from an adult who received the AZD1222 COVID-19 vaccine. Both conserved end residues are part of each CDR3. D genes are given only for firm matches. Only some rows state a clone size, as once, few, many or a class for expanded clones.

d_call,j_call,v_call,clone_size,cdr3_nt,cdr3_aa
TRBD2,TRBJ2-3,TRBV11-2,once,TGTGCCAGCAGCTTAGAACTAGCGGGGTCCTTCACAGATACGCAGTATTTT,CASSLELAGSFTDTQYF
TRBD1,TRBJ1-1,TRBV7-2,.,TGTGCCAGCAGCCCGCAACTGGGACAGGAGAAAGCTTTCTTT,CASSPQLGQEKAFF
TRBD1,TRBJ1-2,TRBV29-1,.,TGCAGCGTTCGGACAGGCTACTATGGCTACACCTTC,CSVRTGYYGYTF
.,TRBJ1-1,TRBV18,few,TGTGCCAGCTCACCTTTCAGGGGAGAGGGCACTGAAGCTTTCTTT,CASSPFRGEGTEAFF
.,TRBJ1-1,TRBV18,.,TGTGCCAGCTCTCCGTCGGAGAGGGACACTGAAGCTTTCTTT,CASSPSERDTEAFF
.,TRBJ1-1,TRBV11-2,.,TGTGCCAGCACCTTGCGTGGAGGGACTGAAGCTTTCTTT,CASTLRGGTEAFF
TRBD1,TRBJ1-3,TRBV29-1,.,TGCAGCGTTGTTGAGACAGGGCGCAACACCATATATTTT,CSVVETGRNTIYF
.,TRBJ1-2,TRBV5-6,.,TGTGCCAGTTACAGGGCGTACTATGGCTACACCTTC,CASYRAYYGYTF
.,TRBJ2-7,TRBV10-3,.,TGTGCCATCAGTGAGTCTGAGTCCATACGGGAGCAGTACTTC,CAISESESIREQYF
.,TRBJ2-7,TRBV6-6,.,TGTGCCAGCAGTTACTTACAGGGTTACGAGCAGTACTTC,CASSYLQGYEQYF
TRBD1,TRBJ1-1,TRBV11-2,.,TGTGCCAGCAGCTCCCGGGACAGGAGTGGGTTGGGTGAAGCTTTCTTT,CASSSRDRSGLGEAFF
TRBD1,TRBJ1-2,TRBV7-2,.,TGTGCCAGCAGGTCCTCCGGGACAGGGGCCGGCTACACCTTC,CASRSSGTGAGYTF
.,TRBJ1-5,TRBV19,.,TGTGCCAGTAGTCTAGCGGGGAACCATTATAGCAATCAGCCCCAGCATTTT,CASSLAGNHYSNQPQHF
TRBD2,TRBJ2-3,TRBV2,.,TGTGCCAGCAGTGAACGAACGGGAGGGACAGATACGCAGTATTTT,CASSERTGGTDTQYF
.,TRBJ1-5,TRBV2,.,TGTGCCAGCAGTGAAGGCAGGGCAGATCAGCCCCAGCATTTT,CASSEGRADQPQHF
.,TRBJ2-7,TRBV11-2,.,TGTGCCAGCAGCCCCCTGAAGGGGAGATACGAGCAGTACTTC,CASSPLKGRYEQYF
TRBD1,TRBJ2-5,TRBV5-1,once,TGCGCCAGCAGCTGGGACAGCCAAGAGACCCAGTACTTC,CASSWDSQETQYF
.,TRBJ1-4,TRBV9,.,TGTGCCAGCAGCGTAGGGCGAAAGAGTGCAACTAATGAAAAACTGTTTTTT,CASSVGRKSATNEKLFF
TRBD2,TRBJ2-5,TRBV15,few,TGTGCCACCACCGAAAGCGGGAGTAGAGGAGAGACCCAGTACTTC,CATTESGSRGETQYF
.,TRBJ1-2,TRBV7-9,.,TGTGCCAGCAGCTTAGATGAGGGAAGGGGGTATGGCTACACCTTC,CASSLDEGRGYGYTF
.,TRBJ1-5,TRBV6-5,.,TGTGCCAGCAGGGGAAGCAATCAGCCCCAGCATTTT,CASRGSNQPQHF
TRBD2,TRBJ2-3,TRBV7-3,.,TGTGCCAGCAGCTCGACTAGCGGGAGGACAGATACGCAGTATTTT,CASSSTSGRTDTQYF
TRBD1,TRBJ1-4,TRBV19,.,TGTGCCAGTAAACAGGGGAACGCTGAAAAACTGTTTTTT,CASKQGNAEKLFF
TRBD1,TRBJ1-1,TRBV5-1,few,TGCGCCAGCACCTTCGGGACAGGGGATCGGAGGGCTAGACGGCTGAACACTGAAGCTTTCTTT,CASTFGTGDRRARRLNTEAFF
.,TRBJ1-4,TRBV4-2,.,TGTGCCAGCAGCCAAGGTTACAGAGAGAGTGAAAAACTGTTTTTT,CASSQGYRESEKLFF
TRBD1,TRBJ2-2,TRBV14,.,TGTGCCAGCAGCCGAGAACAGGGGGCGAACACCGGGGAGCTGTTTTTT,CASSREQGANTGELFF
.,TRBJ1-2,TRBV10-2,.,TGCGCCAGCAGCCTCAGCTCCGGGACACCAAGTTCCACCTTC,CASSLSSGTPSSTF
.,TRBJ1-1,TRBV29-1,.,TGCAGCGTTGTGTTGCAGATGAACACTGAAGCTTTCTTT,CSVVLQMNTEAFF
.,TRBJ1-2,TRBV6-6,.,TGTGCCAGCAGTTACGAAATTAACTATGGCTACACCTTC,CASSYEINYGYTF
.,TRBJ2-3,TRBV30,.,TGTGCCTGGACAAGAAGAATAGCCACTAGCACAGATACGCAGTATTTT,CAWTRRIATSTDTQYF
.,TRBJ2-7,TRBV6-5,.,TGTGCCAGCATATCCCACTACGAGCAGTACTTC,CASISHYEQYF
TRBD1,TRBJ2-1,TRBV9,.,TGTGCCAGCAGCGTAGTGGACAGGGGAGGGAATGAGCAGTTCTTC,CASSVVDRGGNEQFF
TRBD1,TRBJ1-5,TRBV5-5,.,TGTGCCAGCAGCTTGGAGGGACAGGGAAACCAGCCCCAGCATTTT,CASSLEGQGNQPQHF
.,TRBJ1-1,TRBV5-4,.,TGTGCCAGCAGCTTTGCTCGGGAGAACACTGAAGCTTTCTTT,CASSFARENTEAFF
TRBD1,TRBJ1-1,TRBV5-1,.,TGCGCCAGCGGGGGACAGGGGGCAGAGGACACTGAAGCTTTCTTT,CASGGQGAEDTEAFF
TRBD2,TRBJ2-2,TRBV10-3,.,TGTGCCATCACTAGCGGAGGCACCGGGGAGCTGTTTTTT,CAITSGGTGELFF
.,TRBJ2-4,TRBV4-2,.,TGTGCCAGCAGCCAAGATAGATACATTCAGTACTTC,CASSQDRYIQYF
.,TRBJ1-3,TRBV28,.,TGTGCCAGCAGTCGGAACACTGGAAACACCATATATTTT,CASSRNTGNTIYF
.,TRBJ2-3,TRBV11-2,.,TGTGCCAGCAGCTTAATAGTTACGCAGTATTTT,CASSLIVTQYF
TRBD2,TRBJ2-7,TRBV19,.,TGTGCCAGTAGTTCCGGGACTAGTCCTGGGGACGAGCAGTACTTC,CASSSGTSPGDEQYF
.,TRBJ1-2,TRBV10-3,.,TGTGCCATCAGTGGGCTCCGTACGTATGGCTACACCTTC,CAISGLRTYGYTF
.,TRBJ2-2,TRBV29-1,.,TGCAGCGCCTGGGTGGGTGGGACCACCGGGGAGCTGTTTTTT,CSAWVGGTTGELFF
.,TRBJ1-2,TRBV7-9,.,TGTGCCAGCAGCTTAGACTGGGGGGAAGGAGGCTACACCTTC,CASSLDWGEGGYTF
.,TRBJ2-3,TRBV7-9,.,TGTGCCAGCAGCTTAAGCGGAGCATACACAGATACGCAGTATTTT,CASSLSGAYTDTQYF
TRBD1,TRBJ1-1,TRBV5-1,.,TGCGCCAGCAGCCCAATCGGGACAGTGAACACTGAAGCTTTCTTT,CASSPIGTVNTEAFF
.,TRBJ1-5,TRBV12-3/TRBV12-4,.,TGTGCCAGCCACCACAATCAGCCCCAGCATTTT,CASHHNQPQHF
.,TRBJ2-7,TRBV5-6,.,TGTGCCAGCAGCTTGTGGGGGGGGCGAGAGGCCTACGAGCAGTACTTC,CASSLWGGREAYEQYF
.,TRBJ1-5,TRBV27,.,TGTGCCAGCAGGCCGACTGGCAGGAATCAGCCCCAGCATTTT,CASRPTGRNQPQHF
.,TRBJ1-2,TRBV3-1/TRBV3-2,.,TGTGCCAGCAGCCAGGACACTAACTATGGCTACACCTTC,CASSQDTNYGYTF
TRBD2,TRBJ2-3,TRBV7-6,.,TGTGCCAGCAGCTTATATAGCGGGAGCACAGATACGCAGTATTTT,CASSLYSGSTDTQYF
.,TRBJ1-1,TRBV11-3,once,TGTGCCAGCAGCTTAGTCCGCGGAACGGAAGCTTTCTTT,CASSLVRGTEAFF
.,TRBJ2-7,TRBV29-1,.,TGCAGCGTTTTTAGGGGCGAGCAGTACTTC,CSVFRGEQYF
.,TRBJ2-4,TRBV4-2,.,TGTGCCAGCAGCCAAGACCCGGTAGGGGGTGGAGGAAACATTCAGTACTTC,CASSQDPVGGGGNIQYF
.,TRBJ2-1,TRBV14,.,TGTGCCAGCAGCCAAGATCGTTCGGGCGGCAGGGTGGTTGAGCAGTTCTTC,CASSQDRSGGRVVEQFF
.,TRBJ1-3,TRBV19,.,TGTGCCAGTACTTCCAGCCGGGCAGGGGAACACACCATATATTTT,CASTSSRAGEHTIYF
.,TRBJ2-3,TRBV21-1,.,TGTGCCAGCAGCAAAGACGGGTTCAGGGTTGGCACAGATACGCAGTATTTT,CASSKDGFRVGTDTQYF
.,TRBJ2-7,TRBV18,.,TGTGCCAGCTCACCATCGGACGGCAGTCGATTCTACGAGCAGTACTTC,CASSPSDGSRFYEQYF
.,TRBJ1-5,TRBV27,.,TGTGCCAGCAGCCTCGGGGCGAGCAATCAGCCCCAGCATTTT,CASSLGASNQPQHF
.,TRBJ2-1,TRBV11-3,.,TGTGCCAGCAGCCCGGGTGTAGAGTTGCATGAGCAGTTCTTC,CASSPGVELHEQFF